This T cell receptor beta chain came from a study of early T cells in non-severe SARS-CoV-2 infection. Study details: The input, bulk RNA from unsorted whole blood, was sequenced, and chains were unpaired.

Germline CDR1 DFQATT, CDR2 SNEGSKA (reference sequence). This CDR3 spans 14 amino acids. With 5 bases clipped from V and 6 bases from J, the junction kept 7 bases outside the gene matches. Points from the study as a whole: Reliance on VDJdb matching favored anti-spike CD8 responses; private and CD4 specificities were missed.

There are a few counts of this clonotype. Its specificity is not known. Each single cDNA molecule received a unique molecular identifier. TCRdb reprocessed the 5' RACE reads with MiXCR, giving one entry per CDR3 protein. The sample has about 97,000 distinct CDR3 sequences, approximately 10% seen once. This receptor was taken from an adult who was a healthcare worker with PCR-confirmed SARS-CoV-2 infection or an uninfected control (not recorded which). J is TRBJ2-2 and V is TRBV20-1; 9 bases line up with TRBD2. Material: whole blood, obtained at baseline. CDR3 nucleotide sequence: TGCAGTGCTTCGCGGGGGGGCCAGGCCGGGGAGCTGTTTTTT. As protein: CSASRGGQAGELFF.